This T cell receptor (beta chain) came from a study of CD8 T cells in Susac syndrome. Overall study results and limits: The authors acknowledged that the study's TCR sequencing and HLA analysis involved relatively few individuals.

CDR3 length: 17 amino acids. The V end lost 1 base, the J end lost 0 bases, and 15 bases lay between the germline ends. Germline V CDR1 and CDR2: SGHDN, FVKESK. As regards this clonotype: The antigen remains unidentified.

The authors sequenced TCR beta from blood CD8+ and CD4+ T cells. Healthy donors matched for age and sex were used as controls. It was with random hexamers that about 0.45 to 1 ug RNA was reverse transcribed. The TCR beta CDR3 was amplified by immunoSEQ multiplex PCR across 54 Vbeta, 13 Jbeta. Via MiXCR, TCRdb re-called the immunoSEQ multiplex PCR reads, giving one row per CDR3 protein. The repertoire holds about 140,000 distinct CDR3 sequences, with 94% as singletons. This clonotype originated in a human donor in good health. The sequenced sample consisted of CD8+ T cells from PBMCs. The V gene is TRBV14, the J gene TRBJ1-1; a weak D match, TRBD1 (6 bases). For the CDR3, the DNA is TGTGCCAGCAGCCAAGCTTCAGGGGTTGGCATGAACACTGAAGCTTTCTTT. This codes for CASSQASGVGMNTEAFF.